The source of this T cell receptor (beta chain) is a study of CD4 T cells in relation to SARS-CoV-2 and coronaviruses. At the level of the study: TCR beta CDR3s were sequenced after 10-day antigen culture of PBMCs. Overall study findings and caveats: In roughly 65% of donors, memory CD4+ clonotypes crossrecognized SARS-CoV-2 and at least one common cold coronavirus spike.

Assay: immunoSEQ multiplex PCR; the TCRdb copy retains only in-frame clones and omits some. Among around 20,000 clones listed, approximately 80% were seen once. In the case of this clone: Antigen specificity is unknown. Distinct nucleotide sequences in the sample also encode this CDR3.

Before the COVID-19 pandemic, during about 2010-2018, CD4+ T cells were taken from unexposed donors. CD4+ T cells were isolated from the cells after more than nine days of culture. Unexposed-donor CD4+ T cells were probed with SARS-CoV-2 S/N and four cold-coronavirus spikes, cells permitting. The CDR3 spans 13 residues. With 5 bases removed from V and 7 bases from J, the gap between germline ends came to 15 bases. Germline V CDR1 and CDR2: SGHTA, FQGNSA. Sequences were obtained from CD4+ T cells from PBMCs, cultured in vitro. The chain carries TRBV7-2 and TRBJ2-7; D is perhaps TRBD2 (5 bases). This receptor was taken from a human donor in good health. The CDR3 region is CASSPSPGREQYF. CDR3 bases: TGTGCCAGCAGCCCCTCCCCGGGAAGGGAGCAGTACTTC.